These 21 T cell receptor beta chains came from one sample sequenced in a study of technical replicates of blood from several donors. Sequencing was performed with immunoSEQ multiplex PCR; in TCRdb, only in-frame clones are kept and a portion is missing. Of approximately 70,000 clones in the sample, roughly 98% were seen once. Sequenced: T cells isolated from PBMCs. These receptors were obtained from a human donor in good health.

V usage is TRBV4-1 and J usage is TRBJ1-5; D is unclear. Trimming left V 1 base short and J 0 bases short, with 7 bases between. This CDR3 spans 15 amino acids. Germline CDR1 and CDR2: MGHRA and YSYEKL. CDR3 coding DNA: TGCGCCAGCAGCCAAGTCGTTTATAGCAATCAGCCCCAGCATTTT. Protein sequence: CASSQVVYSNQPQHF.

This rearrangement joins TRBV10-3 to TRBJ2-1; D remains unclear. CDR3 length equals 13 residues. Germline V CDR1 and CDR2: ENHRY, SYGVKD. Trimming left V 0 bases short and J 4 bases short, with 4 bases between. CDR3 region: CAISESPYNEQFF. The CDR3 DNA reads TGTGCCATCAGTGAGTCTCCGTACAATGAGCAGTTCTTC.

This clone appeared a single time. V and J are TRBV30 and TRBJ1-6, with unresolved D. The V end lost 1 base, the J end lost 12 bases, and 13 bases lay between the germline ends. CDR3 length equals 13 residues. Looked up from germline, CDR1 is GTSNPN and CDR2 is SVGIG (reference sequence). CDR3 coding DNA: TGTGCCTGGAGTGCCCCGGGAGTAGGACCCCTCCACTTT. Its translation: CAWSAPGVGPLHF.

This clone has a single count. The J gene is TRBJ1-2, the V gene TRBV10-2, with unresolved D. The V and J ends lost 3 bases and 2 bases respectively, with 13 bases between them. Germline-derived CDR1 and CDR2 are WSHSY and SAAADI. The CDR3 has 15 residues. CDR3 loop: CASSEVISGNYGYTF. The CDR3 DNA follows: TGCGCCAGCAGTGAAGTAATCAGTGGCAACTATGGCTACACCTTC.

The chain couples TRBV5-6 to TRBJ2-3; tentative D call: TRBD2 (5 bases). Germline CDR1 is SGHDT and CDR2 is YYEEEE. V lost 1 base, J lost 0 bases, and 9 bases lay in between. CDR3 length: 15 amino acids. The CDR3 is CASSLHGVSTDTQYF. As DNA, the CDR3 is TGTGCCAGCAGCTTGCACGGGGTTAGCACAGATACGCAGTATTTT. The complete variable domain, with remaining parts taken from reference TRBV5-6 and TRBJ2-3, reads DAGVTQSPTHLIKTRGQQVTLRCSPKSGHDTVSWYQQALGQGPQFIFQYYEEEERQRGNFPDRFSGHQFPNYSSELNVNALLLGDSALYLCASSLHGVSTDTQYFGPGTRLTVL.

In DNA, the CDR3 is TGTGCCAGCAGCTTAACGGGGCTCCCGACTTACGAGCAGTACTTC. This encodes CASSLTGLPTYEQYF. The rearrangement links TRBV7-3 to TRBJ2-7; possibly TRBD1 for D (5 bases). The V gene lost 0 bases and the J gene lost 4 bases, with 13 bases spanning the gap. CDR1 and CDR2 from the germline V gene are SGHTA and FQGTGA. The CDR3 has 15 residues.

This chain uses TRBV27 with TRBJ2-1; TRBD2 matches at 8 bases. This CDR3 has 13 amino acids. Germline CDR1 reads MNHEY; CDR2 reads SMNVEV (reference sequence). V dropped 3 bases and J dropped 8; count of bases not matched to a gene: 3. CDR3: CASSLGLDYEQFF. In DNA, the CDR3 is TGTGCCAGCAGTTTGGGACTAGACTATGAGCAGTTCTTC.

The chain couples TRBV9 to TRBJ2-1, with D possibly being TRBD2 (6 bases). Trimming took off 0 bases at V and 7 bases at J, with 17 bases between the two ends. The CDR3 extends over 16 amino acids. Per germline, CDR1 SGDLS and CDR2 YYNGEE. CDR3 sequence: CASSVAERVRGNEQFF. The DNA for the CDR3 is TGTGCCAGCAGCGTAGCTGAGCGGGTCCGAGGGAATGAGCAGTTCTTC.

The rearrangement joins TRBV4-1 to TRBJ2-7, with 10 positions matching TRBD1. The germline V gene encodes CDR1 MGHRA and CDR2 YSYEKL. This CDR3 has 15 residues. V lost 5 bases to trimming and J lost 2 bases; unmatched junction nucleotides: 6. CDR3 sequence reads: CASSYVGQGAYEQYF. In DNA form, the CDR3 reads TGCGCCAGCAGCTACGTCGGACAGGGGGCCTACGAGCAGTACTTC.

The gene calls are TRBV27 and TRBJ2-7, with D possibly TRBD2 on 6 matching bases. V was pared by 5 bases and J by 3 bases, with 23 bases between. This CDR3 spans 17 amino acids. CDR1 and CDR2 from the germline V gene are MNHEY and SMNVEV (reference sequence). CDR3: CASSPGTLLQNNYEQYF. DNA of the CDR3: TGTGCCAGCAGTCCCGGGACTCTCCTCCAAAACAACTACGAGCAGTACTTC.

The V call is TRBV5-1, the J call TRBJ2-7, with 13 bases that match TRBD2. CDR1 and CDR2 (germline): SGHRS, YFSETQ. The V segment lost 6 bases and the J segment 4 bases; nucleotides outside the gene matches: 7. The CDR3 length is 15 residues. CDR3 nucleotides: TGCGCCAGCAAATGGACTAGCGGGAGTAGTTACGAGCAGTACTTC. Its translation is CASKWTSGSSYEQYF.

The V and J genes are TRBV5-6 and TRBJ1-1; no definite D call. This CDR3 spans 15 amino acids. Trimming cost V 0 bases and J 0 bases, with 9 bases left between them. Germline CDR1 is SGHDT and CDR2 is YYEEEE. Here the CDR3 reads CASSLVSLVNTEAFF. CDR3 coding DNA: TGTGCCAGCAGCTTGGTCAGTCTGGTGAACACTGAAGCTTTCTTT.

The chain joins TRBV7-9 to TRBJ1-1, with 9 bases identical to TRBD1. V trimming: 5 bases; J trimming: 0 bases; junction bases outside the gene matches: 4. CDR1 and CDR2 from the germline V gene are SEHNR and FQNEAQ (reference sequence). This CDR3 comprises 15 residues. The CDR3 loop is CASSARQGVNTEAFF. The CDR3, as DNA: TGTGCCAGCAGCGCAAGACAGGGGGTGAACACTGAAGCTTTCTTT.

V and J are TRBV7-9 and TRBJ2-1; TRBD1 might be the D (5 bases). Trimming removed 5 bases from V and 0 bases from J, with 11 bases in between. Germline assignment: CDR1 SEHNR and CDR2 FQNEAQ (reference sequence). This CDR3 is built from 15 residues. The CDR3 sequence: CASSPGSISYNEQFF. The CDR3, as DNA: TGTGCCAGCAGCCCAGGGTCTATCTCCTACAATGAGCAGTTCTTC.

The genes are TRBV5-1 and TRBJ2-7; 7 bases agree with TRBD2. The V and J ends lost 4 bases and 4 bases, in that order; junction bases with no gene match: 14. The CDR3 loop spans 16 amino acids. CDR1 and CDR2 from the germline V gene are SGHRS and YFSETQ. CDR3 amino acids: CASSPLSGTAYYEQYF. For the CDR3, the DNA is TGCGCCAGCAGCCCCTTGAGCGGGACCGCCTATTACGAGCAGTACTTC.

This chain connects TRBV6-6 to TRBJ1-1; TRBD1 is a possible D gene (5 bases). Germline V gene sequence: CDR1 MNHNY, CDR2 SVGAGI (reference sequence). Trimming took off 6 bases at V and 1 base at J, with 6 bases between the two ends. The CDR3 extends over 12 amino acids. The CDR3 sequence: CASSQGNTEAFF. The CDR3 DNA follows: TGTGCCAGCAGCCAGGGGAACACTGAAGCTTTCTTT.

This clone was seen a single time. This chain joins TRBV28 and TRBJ1-3; no definite D call. The V gene lost 3 bases and the J gene lost 4 bases, with 10 bases spanning the gap. Per germline, CDR1 MDHEN and CDR2 SYDVKM. CDR3 size: 14 residues. For the CDR3, the DNA is TGTGCCAGCAGTTTGTTCGGTCGGGGAAACACCATATATTTT. It is translated as CASSLFGRGNTIYF. The entire variable domain, with the rest obtained from reference TRBV28 and TRBJ1-3, is as follows: DVKVTQSSRYLVKRTGEKVFLECVQDMDHENMFWYRQDPGLGLRLIYFSYDVKMKEKGDIPEGYSVSREKKERFSLILESASTNQTSMYLCASSLFGRGNTIYFGEGSWLTVV.

The chain combines TRBV7-9 with TRBJ2-3; D possibly corresponds to TRBD2 (6 bases). The CDR3 length is 14 residues. V was trimmed by 0 bases and J by 5 bases, leaving 9 bases between them. Germline lookup yields CDR1 SEHNR and CDR2 FQNEAQ (reference sequence). In DNA form, the CDR3 reads TGTGCCAGCAGCTTAGCGGGAGCGGGAGATACGCAGTATTTT. Translating gives CASSLAGAGDTQYF. Full variable domain (outside the CDR3, taken from reference TRBV7-9 and TRBJ2-3): DTGVSQNPRHKITKRGQNVTFRCDPISEHNRLYWYRQTLGQGPEFLTYFQNEAQLEKSRLLSDRFSAERPKGSFSTLEIQRTEQGDSAMYLCASSLAGAGDTQYFGPGTRLTVL.

This clone was seen a single time. V gene TRBV7-2 combines with J gene TRBJ2-5; 7 bases map to TRBD2. This CDR3 is 17 amino acids long. V was clipped by 3 bases and J by 3 bases; unmatched bases: 13. Germline V gene lookup returns CDR1 SGHTA and CDR2 FQGNSA. CDR3: CASSFSPGTGTKETQYF. In nucleotides, the CDR3 is TGTGCCAGCAGCTTCTCCCCGGGGACCGGGACTAAAGAGACCCAGTACTTC.

The rearrangement joins TRBV29-1 to TRBJ2-7, with 12 bases aligning to TRBD1. The germline gives CDR1 SQVTM, CDR2 ANQGSEA. The CDR3 runs to 14 residues. J lost 2 bases, V lost 5 bases, and 4 bases had no gene match. The CDR3, as DNA: TGCAGCGTTCAGGGACAGGGGGCAACCTACGAGCAGTACTTC. It encodes CSVQGQGATYEQYF.

The genes are TRBV4-1 and TRBJ2-7; 8 positions agree with TRBD1. This CDR3 spans 16 amino acids. Germline V gene sequence: CDR1 MGHRA, CDR2 YSYEKL. The V gene end was trimmed by 5 bases and the J gene end by 3 bases; junction bases not matched to a gene: 12. The CDR3: CASSGNRDRLIYEQYF. The CDR3 DNA reads TGCGCCAGCAGCGGGAACCGGGACAGGCTGATCTACGAGCAGTACTTC.